The 21 T cell receptor beta chains reported below all come from one sample, sequenced in a study of early T cells in non-severe SARS-CoV-2 infection. TCRdb re-derived calls from the 5' RACE reads in MiXCR, one entry per CDR3 protein. The sample lists 37,000 or so distinct CDR3 sequences, approximately 5% occurring once. The sequenced material came from whole blood. Every receptor here comes from an adult who was a healthcare worker with PCR-confirmed SARS-CoV-2 infection or an uninfected control (not recorded which).

This clonotype was detected many times. The chain links TRBV5-1 to TRBJ2-1, with 7 bases lining up with TRBD2. V was pared by 0 bases and J by 1 base, with 4 bases of the junction left unmatched. Per germline, CDR1 SGHRS and CDR2 YFSETQ. The CDR3 has 16 residues. The CDR3 nucleotides read TGCGCCAGCAGCTTGGCCGGGACTACTTCCTACAATGAGCAGTTCTTC. This sequence encodes CASSLAGTTSYNEQFF.

The chain is built from TRBV7-3 and TRBJ2-2; the D gene could be TRBD1 or TRBD2 (6 bases each). The germline V gene has CDR1 SGHTA and CDR2 FQGTGA. The length of the CDR3 is 14 residues. The germline V and J ends were trimmed by 2 bases and 10 bases, with 14 bases remaining between them. This CDR3 reads CASSLLPGAEELFF. The CDR3 nucleotides read TGTGCCAGCAGCTTACTTCCGGGGGCGGAGGAGCTGTTTTTT. Filled out from reference TRBV7-3 and TRBJ2-2, the complete variable domain reads GAGVSQTPSNKVTEKGKYVELRCDPISGHTALYWYRQSLGQGPEFLIYFQGTGAADDSGLPNDRFFAVRPEGSVSTLKIQRTERGDSAVYLCASSLLPGAEELFFGEGSRLTVL.

This clonotype was seen at least ten times. The chain joins TRBV20-1 to TRBJ2-4, with 7 bases fitting TRBD1. Trimming removed 6 bases from V and 4 bases from J; junction bases left unmatched: 12. Germline V lookup: CDR1 DFQATT, CDR2 SNEGSKA (reference sequence). The CDR3 covers 15 residues. Here the CDR3 reads CSALRGLGAKNIQYF. DNA of the CDR3: TGCAGTGCCCTAAGGGGGCTAGGGGCAAAAAACATTCAGTACTTC.

There are many counts of this clonotype. The rearrangement uses TRBV20-1 and TRBJ1-2; 11 bases are a match to TRBD1. CDR1 and CDR2 from the germline V gene are DFQATT and SNEGSKA (reference sequence). The CDR3 runs 17 residues. The V gene end was trimmed by 0 bases and the J gene end by 4 bases; junction bases not matched to a gene: 10. The CDR3 is CSARDSPGQGASYGYTF. The CDR3 nucleotides are TGCAGTGCTAGAGATTCCCCTGGACAGGGGGCGAGCTATGGCTACACCTTC.

Only a few counts were recorded for this clonotype. V and J are TRBV12-3 or TRBV12-4 and TRBJ2-2, with no clear D. The length of the CDR3 is 11 residues. Trimming left V 5 bases short and J 9 bases short, with 7 bases between. The CDR3 bases are TGTGCCAGCAGTGGGGTATGGGAGCTGTTTTTT. Amino acids: CASSGVWELFF.

This sequence joins TRBV5-1 and TRBJ2-7, with 7 bases matching TRBD1. Losses at the gene ends were 4 bases for V and 3 bases for J; bases not matched to a gene: 7. This CDR3 is 14 amino acids long. Germline V gene data show CDR1 as SGHRS and CDR2 as YFSETQ. DNA of the CDR3: TGCGCCAGCAGCACCCGGACAGGCTACTACGAGCAGTACTTC. Translation gives CASSTRTGYYEQYF.

This clonotype appeared many times. The rearrangement uses TRBV13 and TRBJ2-1; TRBD2 agrees at 13 bases. From germline, CDR1 is PRHDT and CDR2 FYEKMQ (reference sequence). The CDR3 has 18 amino acids. Trimming removed 5 bases from V and 9 bases from J; junction bases left unmatched: 16. CDR3 DNA: TGTGCCAGCAGCGTAACTAGTCGACTAGCGGGGGGCTTGAGTGAGCAGTTCTTC. The encoded protein is CASSVTSRLAGGLSEQFF.

Only a few counts were recorded for this clonotype. This chain links TRBV6-1 with TRBJ2-1, with a possible D match to TRBD2 (5 bases). CDR3 length: 16 amino acids. V was trimmed by 1 base and J by 9 bases, leaving 19 bases between them. Per the germline V gene, CDR1 is MNHNS and CDR2 is SASEGT. The CDR3 nucleotides read TGTGCCAGCAGTGAAGTAGGTCAGGCCTGGCGGGCTGAGCAGTTCTTC. Translation: CASSEVGQAWRAEQFF.

This clonotype has ten or more counts. The chain uses TRBV7-6 and TRBJ2-3; D gene ambiguous. V lost 3 bases to trimming and J lost 3 bases, with 13 bases between them. Germline CDR1 is SGHVS and CDR2 is FNYEAQ. The CDR3 loop spans 15 amino acids. CDR3 nucleotide sequence: TGTGCCAGCAGCTTCCGCCCCCCGCCAACAGATACGCAGTATTTT. Protein: CASSFRPPPTDTQYF.

This clonotype was recorded many times. The CDR3 sequence is CSARTYRNSYEQYF. The CDR3 DNA follows: TGCAGTGCTAGAACGTACCGGAACTCCTACGAGCAGTACTTC. This sequence joins TRBV20-1 and TRBJ2-7; D unclear. CDR1 is DFQATT, CDR2 SNEGSKA, per germline (reference sequence). This CDR3 contains 14 residues. Trimming shortened V by 2 bases and J by 0 bases, and 11 bases separated the two germline ends.

In its sample, this clonotype was seen many times. The chain carries TRBV30 and TRBJ2-1, with D unclear. Germline values: CDR1 GTSNPN, CDR2 SVGIG (reference sequence). The CDR3 consists of 11 residues. V lost 2 bases and J 3 bases, leaving 2 bases between the germline ends. The CDR3 nucleotides are TGTGCCTGGAGTAACTACAATGAGCAGTTCTTC. It codes for CAWSNYNEQFF.

This clonotype was seen at least ten times. The chain joins TRBV20-1 to TRBJ2-7; 9 nucleotides align to TRBD2. V was pared by 0 bases and J by 3 bases, with 3 bases of the junction left unmatched. Germline CDR1 is DFQATT and CDR2 is SNEGSKA (reference sequence). The CDR3 has 14 residues. The CDR3 reads CSARDLAGDYEQYF. The CDR3 DNA follows: TGCAGTGCTAGAGATTTAGCGGGAGACTACGAGCAGTACTTC.

The chain couples TRBV5-1 to TRBJ2-2; 9 bases agree with TRBD2. V shed 3 bases and J 7 bases; nucleotides not matched to a gene: 10. The germline V gene has CDR1 SGHRS and CDR2 YFSETQ. CDR3 size: 16 residues. In DNA, the CDR3 is TGCGCCAGCAGCTCCGTCGATAGCGGGAGTAACGGGGAGCTGTTTTTT. This gives the protein CASSSVDSGSNGELFF. Using reference TRBV5-1 and TRBJ2-2 for the parts outside the CDR3, the full variable domain is KAGVTQTPRYLIKTRGQQVTLSCSPISGHRSVSWYQQTPGQGLQFLFEYFSETQRNKGNFPGRFSGRQFSNSRSEMNVSTLELGDSALYLCASSSVDSGSNGELFFGEGSRLTVL.

This clonotype was seen a handful of times. The V call is TRBV29-1, the J call TRBJ2-2, with D tentatively TRBD1 (6 bases). In germline, CDR1 is SQVTM, CDR2 ANQGSEA. V was pared by 7 bases and J by 0 bases, with 12 bases between. There are 14 residues in the CDR3. Here the CDR3 DNA reads TGCAGCGCACTGCGGACAGCGAACACCGGGGAGCTGTTTTTT. Amino acid sequence: CSALRTANTGELFF.

In regard to this clonotype: A read error may explain this, as a much larger clone is one base away. The chain links TRBV16 to TRBJ1-1; D is ambiguous. Germline values: CDR1 KGHSY, CDR2 FQNENV. The CDR3 is 13 amino acids. Trimming shortened V by 4 bases and J by 1 base, and 7 bases separated the two germline ends. The CDR3 DNA reads TGTGCCAGCAGCCCACAGTGGAACACTGAAGCTTTCTTT. Encoded protein: CASSPQWNTEAFF.

V and J are TRBV5-1 and TRBJ2-6; D gene unclear. CDR1 is SGHRS, CDR2 YFSETQ, per germline. The CDR3 has 15 residues. V lost 0 bases, J lost 0 bases, and 4 bases lay in between. CDR3 coding DNA: TGCGCCAGCAGCTTGGAAGACTCTGGGGCCAACGTCCTGACTTTC. Its protein product is CASSLEDSGANVLTF.

This clonotype showed up just a few times. The gene calls are TRBV28 and TRBJ2-7, with 13 bases that match TRBD2. V dropped 6 bases and J dropped 5; count of bases not matched to a gene: 7. CDR3 length equals 15 residues. CDR1 is MDHEN and CDR2 is SYDVKM in the germline V gene. The CDR3 sequence is CASSRTSGRAHEQYF. The DNA for the CDR3 is TGTGCCAGCAGCCGAACTAGCGGGAGGGCCCACGAGCAGTACTTC.

This clonotype was seen many times. The DNA for the CDR3 is TGTGCCAGCAGCCAAGTTTTCTACGAGCAGTACTTC. Amino acid sequence: CASSQVFYEQYF. The chain recombines TRBV3-1 with TRBJ2-7; D is undetermined. The CDR3 has 12 residues. In germline, CDR1 is LGHDT, CDR2 YNNKEL (reference sequence). The V gene lost 1 base and the J gene lost 3 bases, with 4 bases spanning the gap.

This chain connects TRBV7-9 to TRBJ1-4; no definite D call. Trimming removed 6 bases from V and 6 bases from J, with 8 bases in between. The length of the CDR3 is 12 residues. CDR1 and CDR2 from the germline V gene are SEHNR and FQNEAQ (reference sequence). The CDR3 DNA reads as TGTGCCAGCAGTCCAGCACATGAAAAACTGTTTTTT. Translated, it gives CASSPAHEKLFF.

In this sample, this clonotype turned up many times. The chain carries TRBV7-2 and TRBJ2-5; D may be TRBD1 (5 bases). The CDR3 length is 16 residues. CDR1 and CDR2 from the germline V gene are SGHTA and FQGNSA. Trimming removed 0 bases at V and 2 bases at J, with 13 bases between. CDR3 bases: TGTGCCAGCAGCTTAGCCGCGTACAGGCTTCAAGAGACCCAGTACTTC. Translated, it gives CASSLAAYRLQETQYF.

This clonotype has at least ten counts. The V call is TRBV18, the J call TRBJ1-3; D gene ambiguous. Trimming pared 4 bases from V and 2 bases from J, leaving 6 bases between. CDR1 is KGHSH, CDR2 LQKENI, per germline. This CDR3 spans 13 amino acids. This CDR3 is CASSLGPGNTIYF. DNA of the CDR3: TGTGCCAGCTCACTCGGACCTGGAAACACCATATATTTT.